The rows below give T cell receptor beta chains drawn from one sample of a study of T-cell memory formation after mild COVID-19. MiXCR, applied by TCRdb to the 5' RACE reads, yields one record per CDR3 protein. This sample carries roughly 240,000 distinct CDR3 sequences, about 16% of them seen once, and the ten largest clones take under 2.5%. Sequenced sample: PBMCs or a T cell subset sorted from them (not recorded which). The receptors originated from an adult woman who had mild COVID-19 (a few samples of this study predate the infection). Cell type and time point are not known. The CDR3 runs from the conserved cysteine through the conserved F or W. D genes are given only for firm matches. Not every row has a clone size; where given, it reads once, few, many or a size class.

CDR3 DNA: TGTGCCAGCCTCTTCCCGGGGCATGGGACTGAAGCTTTCTTT; CDR3 protein: CASLFPGHGTEAFF; V gene: TRBV19; J gene: TRBJ1-1; clone size: NA; D gene: NA
CDR3 DNA: TGTGCCACCAGTGATTTAGGGGGACAGAACACCGGGGAGCTGTTTTTT; CDR3 protein: CATSDLGGQNTGELFF; V gene: TRBV24-1; J gene: TRBJ2-2; clone size: NA; D gene: NA
CDR3 DNA: TGTGCCAACAGCCCCAAATTCTGGCGCCAAATGTATATGAACACTGAAGCTTTCTTT; CDR3 protein: CANSPKFWRQMYMNTEAFF; V gene: TRBV24-1; J gene: TRBJ1-1; clone size: many; D gene: NA
CDR3 DNA: TGTGCCAGCAGCCCCGTCGTTATGCCCCAGTACTTC; CDR3 protein: CASSPVVMPQYF; V gene: TRBV3-1; J gene: TRBJ2-5; clone size: NA; D gene: NA
CDR3 DNA: TGTGCCAGCAGTAGCACAGGTGATAGCAATCAGCCCCAGCATTTT; CDR3 protein: CASSSTGDSNQPQHF; V gene: TRBV25-1; J gene: TRBJ1-5; clone size: NA; D gene: NA
CDR3 DNA: TGTGCCAGCAGCTCCACAGGGGCGAAGAGGGCCAATGAGCAGTTCTTC; CDR3 protein: CASSSTGAKRANEQFF; V gene: TRBV7-2; J gene: TRBJ2-1; clone size: NA; D gene: TRBD1
CDR3 DNA: TGCGCCAGCAGCTTGATGGCTCTTGCAACTAATGAAAAACTGTTTTTT; CDR3 protein: CASSLMALATNEKLFF; V gene: TRBV5-1; J gene: TRBJ1-4; clone size: NA; D gene: NA
CDR3 DNA: TGTGCCAGCAGCCAAGAGGGGGTCCAAAACATTCAGTACTTC; CDR3 protein: CASSQEGVQNIQYF; V gene: TRBV3-1; J gene: TRBJ2-4; clone size: few; D gene: NA
CDR3 DNA: TGTGCCACCAGTGACCTAGGGGGTGAGCAGTTCTTC; CDR3 protein: CATSDLGGEQFF; V gene: TRBV24-1; J gene: TRBJ2-1; clone size: few; D gene: NA
CDR3 DNA: TGCAGTGCTCCCAGGGACAGGCAAAACACTGAAGCTTTCTTT; CDR3 protein: CSAPRDRQNTEAFF; V gene: TRBV20-1; J gene: TRBJ1-1; clone size: NA; D gene: TRBD1
CDR3 DNA: TGCGCCAGCAGCAGGACGGGACCCCTGGAGGGAGAGACCCAGTACTTC; CDR3 protein: CASSRTGPLEGETQYF; V gene: TRBV5-1; J gene: TRBJ2-5; clone size: NA; D gene: NA
CDR3 DNA: TGTGCCTGGAGCCGGAGGTACGAGCAGTACTTC; CDR3 protein: CAWSRRYEQYF; V gene: TRBV30; J gene: TRBJ2-7; clone size: NA; D gene: NA
CDR3 DNA: TGTGCCAGCAGCCAAGATCTAACAGGGTTCGATGAGCAGTTCTTC; CDR3 protein: CASSQDLTGFDEQFF; V gene: TRBV4-2; J gene: TRBJ2-1; clone size: few; D gene: NA
CDR3 DNA: TGTGCCAGCAGCTTGGTGCGGCTAGCGGGGTTGAGCTCCTACAATGAGCAGTTCTTC; CDR3 protein: CASSLVRLAGLSSYNEQFF; V gene: TRBV5-4; J gene: TRBJ2-1; clone size: NA; D gene: TRBD2
CDR3 DNA: TGTGCCAGCTCACCCCTCCCGGGGGCCCAGGGGACTGAAGCTTTCTTT; CDR3 protein: CASSPLPGAQGTEAFF; V gene: TRBV18; J gene: TRBJ1-1; clone size: NA; D gene: NA
CDR3 DNA: TGTGCCAGCAGAGTAGCGGGAGGGCCGGTCGAGCAGTACTTC; CDR3 protein: CASRVAGGPVEQYF; V gene: TRBV12-3/TRBV12-4; J gene: TRBJ2-7; clone size: many; D gene: TRBD2
CDR3 DNA: TGTGCCAGCAGTGCGACTTCTCTAGCGGGGGCAGGAGAGACCCAGTACTTC; CDR3 protein: CASSATSLAGAGETQYF; V gene: TRBV6-1; J gene: TRBJ2-5; clone size: NA; D gene: TRBD2
CDR3 DNA: TGCAGTGCTAGAGATTATCGGGGAGGCCCGAGGGGGGAGCAGTACTTC; CDR3 protein: CSARDYRGGPRGEQYF; V gene: TRBV20-1; J gene: TRBJ2-7; clone size: few; D gene: NA
CDR3 DNA: TGTGCCAGCTCCTCAGGGACTGCCCAATCGGTGAACTTC; CDR3 protein: CASSSGTAQSVNF; V gene: TRBV27; J gene: TRBJ2-7; clone size: many; D gene: NA
CDR3 DNA: TGTGCCAGCGGGGACAGTACCTCTGGGGCCAACGTCCTGACTTTC; CDR3 protein: CASGDSTSGANVLTF; V gene: TRBV12-3/TRBV12-4; J gene: TRBJ2-6; clone size: NA; D gene: TRBD1
CDR3 DNA: TGTGCCAGCAGTCTCCAGTTAGCGGGGAGCCCCTACGAGCAGTACTTC; CDR3 protein: CASSLQLAGSPYEQYF; V gene: TRBV12-3/TRBV12-4; J gene: TRBJ2-7; clone size: many; D gene: TRBD2
CDR3 DNA: TGTGCCAGCAAGTACAGGGTCGTCGCTGAAGCTTTCTTT; CDR3 protein: CASKYRVVAEAFF; V gene: TRBV12-3/TRBV12-4; J gene: TRBJ1-1; clone size: NA; D gene: NA
CDR3 DNA: TGCAGTGCTAGGTACGGGAGCTCCTACAATGAGCAGTTCTTC; CDR3 protein: CSARYGSSYNEQFF; V gene: TRBV20-1; J gene: TRBJ2-1; clone size: few; D gene: NA
CDR3 DNA: TGTGCCAGCAGCTTGGGGACTAGGGGCGCGGAGACCCAGTACTTC; CDR3 protein: CASSLGTRGAETQYF; V gene: TRBV5-4; J gene: TRBJ2-5; clone size: NA; D gene: TRBD2
CDR3 DNA: TGTGCCAGCAGCCCTATCGACAAGTTTAACTATGGCTACACCTTC; CDR3 protein: CASSPIDKFNYGYTF; V gene: TRBV7-9; J gene: TRBJ1-2; clone size: NA; D gene: NA
CDR3 DNA: TGTGCCAGCAGCTTAGCGAGGACGAGTTACAATGAGCAGTTCTTC; CDR3 protein: CASSLARTSYNEQFF; V gene: TRBV7-6; J gene: TRBJ2-1; clone size: few; D gene: NA
CDR3 DNA: TGTGCCAGCAGCCTCGGTGGGGGGGGTGGCCACAATGAGCAGTTCTTC; CDR3 protein: CASSLGGGGGHNEQFF; V gene: TRBV7-9; J gene: TRBJ2-1; clone size: NA; D gene: TRBD2
CDR3 DNA: TGTGCCAGCAGCGCAGATGAGGGTTACCATCAGCCCCAGCATTTT; CDR3 protein: CASSADEGYHQPQHF; V gene: TRBV9; J gene: TRBJ1-5; clone size: NA; D gene: NA
CDR3 DNA: TGCGCCAGCAGCGGACAGGGGACAGATACGCAGTATTTT; CDR3 protein: CASSGQGTDTQYF; V gene: TRBV5-1; J gene: TRBJ2-3; clone size: few; D gene: TRBD1
CDR3 DNA: TGTGCCTGGGACAGACGTGTCTCTGGAAACACCATATATTTT; CDR3 protein: CAWDRRVSGNTIYF; V gene: TRBV30; J gene: TRBJ1-3; clone size: few; D gene: NA
CDR3 DNA: TGCGCCAGCACCGGACAGGGGGTTATAGGATACAATGAGCAGTTCTTC; CDR3 protein: CASTGQGVIGYNEQFF; V gene: TRBV5-1; J gene: TRBJ2-1; clone size: many; D gene: TRBD1
CDR3 DNA: TGTGCCAGCAGCAGAGGACACCGAGGCACCTACGAGCAGTACTTC; CDR3 protein: CASSRGHRGTYEQYF; V gene: TRBV11-2; J gene: TRBJ2-7; clone size: NA; D gene: NA
CDR3 DNA: TGTGCCAGCAGCACAGCTGCCATCAGGGAGACTGGCTACACCTTC; CDR3 protein: CASSTAAIRETGYTF; V gene: TRBV7-9; J gene: TRBJ1-2; clone size: few; D gene: NA
CDR3 DNA: TGCGCCAGCAGCCAAACTCAGACGGGCGGCACTGAAGCTTTCTTT; CDR3 protein: CASSQTQTGGTEAFF; V gene: TRBV4-1; J gene: TRBJ1-1; clone size: many; D gene: NA
CDR3 DNA: TGTGCCAGCAGCGCCCGACGCCCGGGACCGGACCCTGGGAACACCATATATTTT; CDR3 protein: CASSARRPGPDPGNTIYF; V gene: TRBV7-9; J gene: TRBJ1-3; clone size: few; D gene: NA
CDR3 DNA: TGTGCCAGCAGCTCGTCCGGGGGAAATCAGCCCCAGCATTTT; CDR3 protein: CASSSSGGNQPQHF; V gene: TRBV6-1; J gene: TRBJ1-5; clone size: few; D gene: NA
CDR3 DNA: TGTGCCAGCAGCGTAATCGATTCACCCCTCCACTTT; CDR3 protein: CASSVIDSPLHF; V gene: TRBV9; J gene: TRBJ1-6; clone size: medium-sized; D gene: NA
CDR3 DNA: TGCAGTGCTAGGGGACAGGGAGTCGGTACGGACGGCACAGATACGCAGTATTTT; CDR3 protein: CSARGQGVGTDGTDTQYF; V gene: TRBV20-1; J gene: TRBJ2-3; clone size: NA; D gene: TRBD1
CDR3 DNA: TGTGCCAGCAGCTTGGCGAGCGGGGGGCTCACAGATACGCAGTATTTT; CDR3 protein: CASSLASGGLTDTQYF; V gene: TRBV5-4; J gene: TRBJ2-3; clone size: NA; D gene: TRBD2
CDR3 DNA: TGTGCCAGCAGTTACGCCCTGGGACAGGGAGGAAGCTACGAGCAGTACTTC; CDR3 protein: CASSYALGQGGSYEQYF; V gene: TRBV12-3/TRBV12-4; J gene: TRBJ2-7; clone size: few; D gene: TRBD1
CDR3 DNA: TGTGCCAGCAGTTTTAGGGATGAGCAGTTCTTC; CDR3 protein: CASSFRDEQFF; V gene: TRBV12-3/TRBV12-4; J gene: TRBJ2-1; clone size: few; D gene: NA
CDR3 DNA: TGTGCCAGCAGCAAAACGGAGAAGCAGTACTTC; CDR3 protein: CASSKTEKQYF; V gene: TRBV6-2/TRBV6-3; J gene: TRBJ2-7; clone size: few; D gene: NA
CDR3 DNA: TGTGCCAGCAGCTTAGATGGCGGGATCACAGATACGCAGTATTTT; CDR3 protein: CASSLDGGITDTQYF; V gene: TRBV7-2; J gene: TRBJ2-3; clone size: NA; D gene: NA
CDR3 DNA: TGTGCCTGGAGAACCGGGGCTGGCTACACCTTC; CDR3 protein: CAWRTGAGYTF; V gene: TRBV30; J gene: TRBJ1-2; clone size: few; D gene: NA
CDR3 DNA: TGCAGTGCTAGAATAGCGGAGGGGGGGACCGGGGAGCTGTTTTTT; CDR3 protein: CSARIAEGGTGELFF; V gene: TRBV20-1; J gene: TRBJ2-2; clone size: few; D gene: NA
CDR3 DNA: TGTGCCAGCAGCTTGGAAGGGGATTCGACTAGCGGGAGACAGACCCAGTACTTC; CDR3 protein: CASSLEGDSTSGRQTQYF; V gene: TRBV5-5; J gene: TRBJ2-5; clone size: few; D gene: TRBD2
CDR3 DNA: TGTGCCAGCAGTCCCAGACAGGGCGGGGAGCTGTTTTTT; CDR3 protein: CASSPRQGGELFF; V gene: TRBV12-3/TRBV12-4; J gene: TRBJ2-2; clone size: NA; D gene: TRBD1
CDR3 DNA: TGTGCCGTAACAGGAGATAATTCACCCCTCCACTTT; CDR3 protein: CAVTGDNSPLHF; V gene: TRBV10-3; J gene: TRBJ1-6; clone size: NA; D gene: NA